The clone carrying this T cell receptor beta chain appeared a single time. This entry is derived from a study of PD-L1 blockade in urothelial cancer. Looking at the study overall: Around 2014 therapy began: atezolizumab 1,200 mg intravenously every 3 weeks.

Sequencing was performed with immunoSEQ multiplex PCR; in TCRdb, only in-frame clones are kept and a portion is missing. The sample has about 76,000 clones, around 93% seen once. V lost 4 bases, J lost 4 bases, and 17 bases lay in between. This CDR3 contains 15 residues. Germline V CDR1 and CDR2: SGHRS, YFSETQ. Time point described: peripheral blood 6 weeks after treatment start. The source was PBMCs, collected around atezolizumab (anti-PD-L1) treatment. This clonotype was sampled from a woman older than 75 with urothelial cancer. The rearrangement uses TRBV5-1 and TRBJ1-1, with D perhaps matching TRBD1 (5 bases). In DNA form, the CDR3 reads TGCGCCAGCAGCCCAAGCGGGGGGAGGGGCACTGAAGCTTTCTTT. Translated, it gives CASSPSGGRGTEAFF.